This TCR beta chain was captured in a study of cytomegalovirus exposure and HLA in healthy donors. At the level of the study: Unique TCRs from HLA-typed donors, about 78 million of them, were held in an early data release. Points from the study as a whole: TCR association rates varied by HLA locus in a later analysis, with DRB1 highest and HLA-C lowest.

Regarding this clone: The antigen is not known.

In the PCR, 60 Vbeta and 13 Jbeta primers were used. Measured with immunoSEQ multiplex PCR; TCRdb has only the in-frame clones, and not every one. Of 150,000 to 200,000 clones listed, around 80% were seen once; the top ten hold about 7%. The sequence derives from a woman between 25 and 40 years old in good health and CMV-seropositive. Sequences were obtained from PBMCs.

The CDR3 here is CASSLPGHLYEQYF. In DNA form, the CDR3 reads TGTGCCAGCAGTTTACCGGGACACCTATACGAGCAGTACTTC. The V gene is TRBV2, the J gene TRBJ2-7, with a possible D match to TRBD1 (6 bases). Germline V gives CDR1 SNHLY, CDR2 FYNNEI. Between the trimmed V and J ends, which lost 5 bases and 4 bases, there was a span of 15 bases. The CDR3 runs to 14 residues.